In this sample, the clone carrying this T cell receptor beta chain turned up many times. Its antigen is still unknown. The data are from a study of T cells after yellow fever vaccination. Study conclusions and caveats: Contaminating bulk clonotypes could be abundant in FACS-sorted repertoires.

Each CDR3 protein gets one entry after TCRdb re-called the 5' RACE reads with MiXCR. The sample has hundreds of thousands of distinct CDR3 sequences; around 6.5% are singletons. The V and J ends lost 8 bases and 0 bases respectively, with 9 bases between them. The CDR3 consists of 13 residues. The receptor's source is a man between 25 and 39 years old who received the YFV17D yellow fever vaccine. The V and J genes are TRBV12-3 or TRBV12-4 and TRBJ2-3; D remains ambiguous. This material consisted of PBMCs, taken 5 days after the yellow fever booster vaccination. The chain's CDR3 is CASRAGSTDTQYF. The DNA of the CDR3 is TGTGCCAGCCGCGCAGGTAGCACAGATACGCAGTATTTT.